The 30 T cell receptor beta chains below were found in one sample sequenced in a study of naive and memory T cell subsets. Ligated cDNA underwent four rounds of PCR with nested alpha and beta constant region primers and SP2. MiXCR, applied by TCRdb to the UMI-ligation and nested PCR reads, yields one record per CDR3 protein. The table shows tens of thousands of distinct CDR3 sequences, with approximately 6.7% occurring only once. Regarding treatment: skin biopsy from PPD injection site in Mantoux-positive individual. TCR cDNA received a 3' ligated oligonucleotide that carried a UMI. The sequences come from skin, collected from a tuberculin skin test site. The origin of the receptors is an adult in good health.

The sample holds a few counts of this clonotype. This chain joins TRBV6-4 and TRBJ2-1; 10 bases agree with TRBD2. The CDR3 loop spans 16 amino acids. Trimming cost V 3 bases and J 6 bases; bases outside gene matches: 8. Germline lookup yields CDR1 MRHNA and CDR2 SNTAGT. The CDR3 reads CASSEIAGGGGNEQFF. In nucleotides, the CDR3 is TGTGCCAGCAGTGAAATAGCGGGGGGTGGAGGCAATGAGCAGTTCTTC.

This chain joins TRBV27 and TRBJ1-1, with D possibly TRBD1 on 6 matching bases. This CDR3 region has 16 residues. CDR1 and CDR2 from the germline V gene are MNHEY and SMNVEV (reference sequence). V was cut by 4 bases and J by 1 base, with 16 bases left in between. The CDR3: CASSSGPGVPNTEAFF. CDR3 coding DNA: TGTGCCAGCAGTTCCGGACCAGGGGTCCCGAACACTGAAGCTTTCTTT.

This clonotype was seen many times. V gene TRBV9 combines with J gene TRBJ2-1; 7 bases map to TRBD1. The CDR3 runs 14 residues. CDR1 and CDR2 from the germline V gene are SGDLS and YYNGEE. The trim removed 2 bases at V and 5 bases at J, leaving 4 bases unmatched. CDR3: CASSVGTAHNEQFF. The DNA for the CDR3 is TGTGCCAGCAGCGTCGGGACAGCGCACAATGAGCAGTTCTTC.

The sample holds many counts of this clonotype. The V gene is TRBV9, the J gene TRBJ2-5; possible D gene TRBD2, 6 bases. The V and J ends lost 0 bases and 1 base respectively, with 13 bases between them. Germline V CDR1 and CDR2: SGDLS, YYNGEE. The CDR3 covers 16 residues. The CDR3 loop is CASSVVVGGSQETQYF. In DNA form, the CDR3 reads TGTGCCAGCAGCGTAGTCGTGGGGGGATCCCAAGAGACCCAGTACTTC.

This chain uses TRBV10-1 with TRBJ1-1; no reliable D call. Germline-derived CDR1 and CDR2 are WNHNN and SYGVQD (reference sequence). V lost 6 bases, J lost 0 bases, and 17 bases lay in between. The CDR3 runs 16 residues. The CDR3 spells CASRPTDSGMNTEAFF. The CDR3 DNA follows: TGCGCCAGCAGGCCAACTGACTCGGGAATGAACACTGAAGCTTTCTTT.

This clonotype was seen ten or more times. J is TRBJ2-3 and V is TRBV2; 11 bases are shared with TRBD2. This CDR3 region has 19 residues. Trimming at V came to 3 bases and at J to 5 bases, leaving 16 bases not matched to a gene. CDR1 and CDR2 (germline): SNHLY, FYNNEI. The CDR3 sequence is CASSDDIPASGGHGDTQYF. Written as DNA, the CDR3 is TGTGCCAGCAGTGACGATATTCCGGCTAGCGGGGGGCATGGAGATACGCAGTATTTT.

At least ten counts were recorded for this clonotype. The chain links TRBV6-4 to TRBJ1-2; D perhaps matches TRBD1 (6 bases). Deletions cut 4 bases from V and 4 bases from J, with 13 bases between. CDR1 and CDR2 from the germline V gene are MRHNA and SNTAGT. The CDR3 has 14 amino acids. The chain's CDR3 is CASSVSGATYGYTF. CDR3 DNA: TGTGCCAGCAGTGTGTCAGGGGCGACCTATGGCTACACCTTC.

This clonotype was counted between two and nine times. The genes are TRBV11-3 and TRBJ1-5; D uncertain. Trimming took off 7 bases at V and 6 bases at J, with 22 bases between the two ends. The germline V gene has CDR1 SGHNT and CDR2 YENEEA. This CDR3 has 16 residues. This CDR3 reads CASNWRRLGICQPQHF. For the CDR3, the DNA is TGTGCCAGCAACTGGAGAAGGTTGGGCATCTGTCAGCCCCAGCATTTT.

This clonotype has ten or more counts. V gene TRBV9 combines with J gene TRBJ1-1, with D perhaps matching TRBD1 (6 bases). Germline assignment: CDR1 SGDLS and CDR2 YYNGEE. Trimming pared 0 bases from V and 1 base from J, leaving 10 bases between. The CDR3 length is 15 residues. CDR3 DNA sequence: TGTGCCAGCAGCGTAGTTGTGGGGGCGAACACTGAAGCTTTCTTT. Residues: CASSVVVGANTEAFF.

This clonotype was counted at least ten times. The V call is TRBV7-9, the J call TRBJ2-5, with D possibly TRBD1 on 6 matching bases. The CDR3 is 14 residues long. Looked up from germline, CDR1 is SEHNR and CDR2 is FQNEAQ (reference sequence). The CDR3 DNA sequence: TGTGCTGTTCCCCCGGACAGAAACCAAGAGACCCAGTACTTC. This translates into CAVPPDRNQETQYF.

This clonotype came up a few times. Germline is not matched at one junction end, which may reflect a read error. The chain is built from TRBV9 and TRBJ1-2; D is uncertain. This CDR3 comprises 11 residues. From germline, CDR1 is SGDLS and CDR2 YYNGEE. The CDR3 is CASGQPYGDTF. CDR3 nucleotide sequence: TGTGCCAGCGGCCAGCCCTATGGCGACACCTTC.

There are a few counts of this clonotype. This chain uses TRBV2 with TRBJ2-5; no firm D call. The CDR3 has 15 residues. Trimming removed 2 bases at V and 4 bases at J, with 14 bases between. Germline CDR1 and CDR2: SNHLY and FYNNEI. CDR3 DNA sequence: TGTGCCAGCAGTGAATTGAACCCGTTTGGAGAGACCCAGTACTTC. It encodes CASSELNPFGETQYF.

This clonotype came up many times. The chain is built from TRBV7-6 and TRBJ1-1; D might be TRBD1 (6 bases). This CDR3 is built from 14 residues. The germline V gene encodes CDR1 SGHVS and CDR2 FNYEAQ. V lost 5 bases and J lost 5, with 15 bases in between. This CDR3 is CASSLQGLGTEAFF. CDR3 in DNA: TGTGCCAGCAGCCTACAGGGTCTAGGGACTGAAGCTTTCTTT. Combining the CDR3 with reference TRBV7-6 and TRBJ1-1 gives the whole variable domain GAGVSQSPRYKVTKRGQDVALRCDPISGHVSLYWYRQALGQGPEFLTYFNYEAQQDKSGLPNDRFSAERPEGSISTLTIQRTEQRDSAMYRCASSLQGLGTEAFFGQGTRLTVV.

Relative to its sample, this clonotype is medium-sized. CDR3: CASRFNTGELFF. CDR3 DNA sequence: TGTGCCAGTAGGTTTAACACCGGGGAGCTGTTTTTT. The chain uses TRBV19 and TRBJ2-2; D gene uncertain. V was cut by 6 bases and J by 2 bases, with 4 bases left in between. CDR3 size: 12 residues. Germline values: CDR1 LNHDA, CDR2 SQIVND (reference sequence).

This clonotype was observed at least ten times. The chain uses TRBV15 and TRBJ2-7; 7 bases are shared with TRBD1. CDR1 LNHNV and CDR2 YYDKDF come from the germline V gene (reference sequence). The CDR3 consists of 13 residues. V lost 6 bases and J lost 0; bases outside the gene matches: 2. The CDR3 protein is CATRGTDSYEQYF. CDR3 coding DNA: TGTGCCACCAGAGGGACAGACTCCTACGAGCAGTACTTC.

This clonotype turned up a few times. The chain recombines TRBV27 with TRBJ1-5, with TRBD1 matching over 8 bases. The CDR3 consists of 15 residues. The V gene's germline CDR1 is MNHEY and CDR2 SMNVEV (reference sequence). V trimming: 6 bases; J trimming: 8 bases; junction bases outside the gene matches: 12. The CDR3 coding sequence is TGTGCCAGCAGCCCACCGCTCGGACAGGGCAAGCCCCAGCATTTT. As protein: CASSPPLGQGKPQHF.

This clonotype was counted a few times. This clone may be a read error of a much larger clone one base away. The chain recombines TRBV29-1 with TRBJ1-2, with 7 bases identical to TRBD1. This CDR3 is built from 12 residues. The germline CDR1 and CDR2 sequences are SQVTM and ANQGSEA. The DNA for the CDR3 is TGCAGCGTTGAGACAGGGAGTCTTGGCGACACCTTC. Its translation is CSVETGSLGDTF.

This clonotype was seen repeatedly, ten times or more. The rearrangement links TRBV20-1 to TRBJ1-1; D call uncertain. The CDR3 is 14 amino acids. The V gene's germline CDR1 is DFQATT and CDR2 SNEGSKA (reference sequence). The V end was cut by 1 base, the J end by 4 bases, with 13 bases between. The CDR3 spells CSARALIFVTEAFF. In DNA, the CDR3 is TGCAGTGCTAGAGCCTTAATATTTGTCACTGAAGCTTTCTTT.

This chain connects TRBV11-2 to TRBJ1-2; the match to TRBD1 covers 8 bases. V gave up 5 bases and J gave up 0 bases; unmatched junction bases: 5. Germline lookup yields CDR1 SGHAT and CDR2 FQNNGV. There are 15 residues in the CDR3. The CDR3, as DNA: TGTGCCAGCAGCCGCGGACAGGGTGCTAACTATGGCTACACCTTC. This gives the protein CASSRGQGANYGYTF.

This clonotype appeared a few times. This rearrangement joins TRBV7-2 to TRBJ1-1; maybe TRBD1 (5 bases). V lost 8 bases and J lost 2, with 12 bases in between. The CDR3 has 13 residues. Germline CDR1 SGHTA, CDR2 FQGNSA. The CDR3 DNA reads as TGTGCCAGCTGTGGGGCCCTAAACACTGAAGCTTTCTTT. It specifies CASCGALNTEAFF.

This clonotype was seen at least ten times. The genes are TRBV27 and TRBJ2-3, with D tentatively TRBD1 (5 bases). CDR3 length equals 16 residues. Germline V gene sequence: CDR1 MNHEY, CDR2 SMNVEV (reference sequence). Deletions cut 7 bases from V and 4 bases from J, with 21 bases between. The CDR3 DNA is TGTGCCAGCAATTCCCTACGACCAGTGGGGCCAGATACGCAGTATTTT. Protein product: CASNSLRPVGPDTQYF.

This clonotype was detected many times. J is TRBJ1-5 and V is TRBV6-6; no firm D call. This CDR3 region has 16 residues. Trimming pared 2 bases from V and 0 bases from J, leaving 11 bases between. Germline CDR1 and CDR2: MNHNY and SVGAGI (reference sequence). The CDR3 is CASSYGQSYSNQPQHF. CDR3 DNA: TGTGCCAGCAGTTACGGGCAGTCCTATAGCAATCAGCCCCAGCATTTT.

This clonotype was counted many times. The genes are TRBV7-9 and TRBJ2-7; tentative D call: TRBD1 (5 bases). The CDR3 runs 12 residues. V gave up 8 bases and J gave up 0 bases, with 8 bases separating them. The V gene's germline CDR1 is SEHNR and CDR2 FQNEAQ (reference sequence). The CDR3 bases are TGTGCCAGCGCAGACAGCTCCTACGAGCAGTACTTC. Encoded protein: CASADSSYEQYF.

The sample holds many counts of this clonotype. V gene TRBV7-6 combines with J gene TRBJ2-2; 8 bases match TRBD1. This CDR3 comprises 15 residues. The germline gives CDR1 SGHVS, CDR2 FNYEAQ. The V segment lost 5 bases and the J segment 4 bases; nucleotides outside the gene matches: 6. Here the CDR3 reads CASSGGGQGTGELFF. The CDR3 DNA is TGTGCCAGCAGCGGCGGCGGACAGGGCACCGGGGAGCTGTTTTTT.

This chain uses TRBV4-1 with TRBJ1-1; D uncertain. CDR3 length: 16 amino acids. The germline gives CDR1 MGHRA, CDR2 YSYEKL. V dropped 6 bases and J dropped 0 bases, with 17 bases sitting between them. The CDR3 region has the DNA TGCGCCAGCAGTCCGACGGCGGGTACTATGAACACTGAAGCTTTCTTT. This sequence encodes CASSPTAGTMNTEAFF.

The chain uses TRBV20-1 and TRBJ2-4; tentative D call: TRBD2 (5 bases). The germline gives CDR1 DFQATT, CDR2 SNEGSKA (reference sequence). Trimming left V 5 bases short and J 0 bases short, with 11 bases between. The CDR3 sequence is 14 residues long. The CDR3 here is CSAPGFLAKNIQYF. The CDR3 nucleotides read TGCAGTGCTCCGGGGTTCCTAGCCAAAAACATTCAGTACTTC.

In this sample, this clonotype turned up many times. This rearrangement joins TRBV29-1 to TRBJ2-5; a possible D gene is TRBD2 (7 bases). The V end was cut by 7 bases, the J end by 2 bases, with 23 bases between. The CDR3 is made up of 16 amino acids. Germline CDR1 SQVTM, CDR2 ANQGSEA. DNA of the CDR3: TGCAGCGCTGGCGATCGGGCGGGGGCCCGTCAAGAGACCCAGTACTTC. It translates to CSAGDRAGARQETQYF.

This clonotype was counted ten times or more. The J gene is TRBJ2-4, the V gene TRBV10-3, with D unclear. The CDR3 is 16 residues long. Germline CDR1 ENHRY, CDR2 SYGVKD. V was pared by 3 bases and J by 0 bases, with 12 bases between. The CDR3 loop reads CAISDRPPSAKNIQYF. The CDR3 DNA reads as TGTGCCATCAGTGACCGGCCACCCTCAGCCAAAAACATTCAGTACTTC.

In the case of this clonotype: This sequence may be a read error, since a much larger clone differs from it by one base. The V call is TRBV7-8, the J call TRBJ2-2; 9 positions agree with TRBD1. This CDR3 is built from 15 residues. Germline CDR1 SGHVS, CDR2 FQNEAQ. Trimming cost V 5 bases and J 9 bases; bases outside gene matches: 10. In DNA form, the CDR3 reads TGTGCCAGCAGCCCCGGGACAGGGTGCCGTAGGGAGCTGTTTTTT. Its translation is CASSPGTGCRRELFF.

This clonotype was observed many times. The chain is built from TRBV20-1 and TRBJ2-1, with D possibly being TRBD2 (5 bases). V was trimmed by 0 bases and J by 0 bases, leaving 15 bases between them. This CDR3 comprises 17 residues. Germline loops: CDR1 DFQATT, CDR2 SNEGSKA (reference sequence). DNA for the CDR3: TGCAGTGCTAGAGATCTAGGTCTTGGGAGCTCCTACAATGAGCAGTTCTTC. This gives the protein CSARDLGLGSSYNEQFF.